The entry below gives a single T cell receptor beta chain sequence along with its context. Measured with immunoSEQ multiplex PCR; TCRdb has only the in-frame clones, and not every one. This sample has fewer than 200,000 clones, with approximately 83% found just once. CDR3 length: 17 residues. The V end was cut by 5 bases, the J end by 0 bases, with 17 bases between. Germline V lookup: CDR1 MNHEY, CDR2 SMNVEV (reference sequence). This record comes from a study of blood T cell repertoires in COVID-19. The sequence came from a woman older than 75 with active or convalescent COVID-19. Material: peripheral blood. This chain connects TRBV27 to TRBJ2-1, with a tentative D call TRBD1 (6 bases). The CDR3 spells CASSLMGQVSSYNEQFF. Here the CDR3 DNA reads TGTGCCAGCAGTCTCATGGGACAAGTAAGCTCCTACAATGAGCAGTTCTTC.